The 15 T cell receptor beta chains reported below all come from one sample, sequenced in a study of blood T cells in healthy people across ages. Together with a sample-barcoded 5' primer, a J-beta primer mix was included in a second PCR lasting about 6 to 11 cycles. From the 5' RACE reads, TCRdb called clonotypes with MiXCR, one entry per CDR3 protein. The profile covers about 690,000 distinct CDR3 sequences, with over 40% appearing a single time and 30% taken by the ten largest. The sequencing input was blood. These receptors all stem from a man older than 75 in good health.

Here the CDR3 reads CASRLAGQETQYF. The CDR3 DNA is TGCGCCAGCAGACTAGCGGGGCAAGAGACCCAGTACTTC. This rearrangement joins TRBV5-1 to TRBJ2-5; 10 bases are a match to TRBD2. With 5 bases clipped from V and 2 bases from J, the junction kept 0 bases outside the gene matches. CDR3 size: 13 residues. Germline V gene lookup returns CDR1 SGHRS and CDR2 YFSETQ.

This clonotype was found a few times. The chain couples TRBV4-2 to TRBJ1-4; D is ambiguous. This CDR3 has 13 amino acids. Germline V gives CDR1 LGHNA, CDR2 YNFKEQ. Trimming removed 1 base at V and 8 bases at J, with 8 bases between. CDR3 amino acids: CASSQASWEKLFF. CDR3 nucleotides: TGTGCCAGCAGCCAAGCATCCTGGGAAAAACTGTTTTTT.

The chain combines TRBV28 with TRBJ2-5, with 13 bases lining up with TRBD2. The J segment lost 11 bases and the V segment lost 3 bases, leaving 12 bases of the junction unmatched. CDR3 length equals 16 residues. Looked up from germline, CDR1 is MDHEN and CDR2 is SYDVKM. The CDR3, as DNA: TGTGCCAGCAGTTTGGGACTAGCGGGAACGGTCAATGAGCAGTACTTC. It encodes CASSLGLAGTVNEQYF. The entire variable domain, with the rest obtained from reference TRBV28 and TRBJ2-5, is as follows: DVKVTQSSRYLVKRTGEKVFLECVQDMDHENMFWYRQDPGLGLRLIYFSYDVKMKEKGDIPEGYSVSREKKERFSLILESASTNQTSMYLCASSLGLAGTVNEQYFGPGTRLLVL.

This clonotype was seen more than once but under ten times. The chain couples TRBV7-6 to TRBJ1-1; D remains unclear. The CDR3 consists of 13 residues. Germline V CDR1 and CDR2: SGHVS, FNYEAQ. The ends were cut back, 5 bases at V and 4 bases at J, with 11 bases in the middle. DNA for the CDR3: TGTGCCAGCAGCCCACTTTACGTCACTGAAGCTTTCTTT. Translation: CASSPLYVTEAFF. The whole variable domain, remainder taken from reference TRBV7-6 and TRBJ1-1, is GAGVSQSPRYKVTKRGQDVALRCDPISGHVSLYWYRQALGQGPEFLTYFNYEAQQDKSGLPNDRFSAERPEGSISTLTIQRTEQRDSAMYRCASSPLYVTEAFFGQGTRLTVV.

This clonotype turned up a few times. The V gene is TRBV12-3 or TRBV12-4, the J gene TRBJ1-2; TRBD1 is a possible D gene (6 bases). The CDR3 covers 16 residues. Trimming stripped 3 bases from V and 6 bases from J, with 20 bases between. The CDR3 here is CASSFTTRQGQDGYTF. The CDR3 nucleotides are TGTGCCAGCAGTTTCACAACTCGGCAGGGGCAGGATGGCTACACCTTC.

V usage is TRBV20-1 and J usage is TRBJ2-1; TRBD2 matches 14 bases. Trimming at V came to 5 bases and at J to 7 bases, leaving 7 bases not matched to a gene. CDR3 length equals 15 residues. The germline gives CDR1 DFQATT, CDR2 SNEGSKA (reference sequence). Written as DNA, the CDR3 is TGCAGTGCTTCGACTAGCGGGAGGGTAGGGAATGAGCAGTTCTTC. Amino acid sequence: CSASTSGRVGNEQFF.

The chain carries TRBV6-2 or TRBV6-3 and TRBJ1-1, with a tentative D call TRBD1 (5 bases). The V and J ends lost 6 bases and 7 bases respectively, with 18 bases between them. The germline V gene has CDR1 MNHEY and CDR2 SVGEGT. The CDR3 totals 14 residues. CDR3 DNA sequence: TGTGCCAGCAGCCGAAACCGGGGACCCCATGAAGCTTTCTTT. Encoded protein: CASSRNRGPHEAFF.

This clonotype was seen a handful of times. The V and J genes are TRBV24-1 and TRBJ1-5, with a tentative D call TRBD1 (5 bases). V was cut by 0 bases and J by 3 bases, with 11 bases left in between. The CDR3 runs 16 residues. Germline assignment: CDR1 KGHDR and CDR2 SFDVKD. The CDR3 bases are TGTGCCACCAGTGATTTGGCAGGGCCGGTCAATCAGCCCCAGCATTTT. Its translation is CATSDLAGPVNQPQHF.

This clonotype occurred a few times. The chain is built from TRBV27 and TRBJ1-6; D possibly corresponds to TRBD1 (6 bases). The CDR3 spans 17 residues. CDR1 and CDR2 (germline): MNHEY, SMNVEV (reference sequence). V lost 3 bases, J lost 10 bases, and 22 bases lay in between. The CDR3 is CASSFSRTEFHGSPLHF. DNA for the CDR3: TGTGCCAGCAGTTTTTCCCGGACAGAATTTCACGGGTCACCCCTCCACTTT.

This clonotype has more than one count but fewer than ten. V usage is TRBV5-1 and J usage is TRBJ2-4; tentatively, D is TRBD1 or TRBD2 (5 bases each). Gene TRBJ2-7 matches the end of the DNA better, so the J call may be wrong. The CDR3 is 15 amino acids. Germline CDR1 SGHRS, CDR2 YFSETQ. The CDR3 sequence: CASTESPGTVYEQYF. The DNA for the CDR3 is TGCGCCAGCACTGAGTCTCCCGGGACGGTCTACGAGCAGTACTTC.

This chain connects TRBV3-1 to TRBJ2-5, with TRBD1 as a possible D gene (6 bases). This CDR3 is 13 amino acids long. Germline V gives CDR1 LGHDT, CDR2 YNNKEL (reference sequence). V gave up 5 bases and J gave up 1 base, with 8 bases separating them. The CDR3 is CASSWTVQETQYF. The DNA for the CDR3 is TGTGCCAGCAGCTGGACAGTCCAAGAGACCCAGTACTTC.

The gene calls are TRBV20-1 and TRBJ2-5; D call uncertain. This CDR3 region has 13 residues. Germline CDR1 is DFQATT and CDR2 is SNEGSKA (reference sequence). Deletions cut 3 bases from V and 1 base from J, with 9 bases between. CDR3 sequence reads: CSASGSSQETQYF. CDR3 coding DNA: TGCAGTGCTAGTGGTAGTTCCCAAGAGACCCAGTACTTC.

This clonotype was observed a few times. The chain joins TRBV27 to TRBJ2-3; D call uncertain. This CDR3 contains 13 residues. Germline CDR1 is MNHEY and CDR2 is SMNVEV (reference sequence). Trimming stripped 5 bases from V and 2 bases from J, with 8 bases between. CDR3 coding DNA: TGTGCCAGCAGTCCCTATCCCACAGATACGCAGTATTTT. Amino acid sequence: CASSPYPTDTQYF.

Details on this clonotype: A junction end diverges from the germline sequence, so it may reflect a read error. V and J are TRBV4-3 and TRBJ2-7; possibly TRBD1 or TRBD2 for D (5 bases each). The CDR3 contains 15 residues. The germline V gene encodes CDR1 LGHNA and CDR2 YSLEER. The CDR3 DNA reads as TGCGCCAGCAGCCAAGATCGGCAGGGACCCTACGAGCAGTGCTTC. As protein: CASSQDRQGPYEQCF.

The chain has TRBV18 and TRBJ2-1; possibly TRBD1 for D (6 bases). CDR1 KGHSH and CDR2 LQKENI come from the germline V gene. Trimming removed 3 bases from V and 7 bases from J, with 13 bases in between. The CDR3 runs 14 residues. The CDR3 spells CASSPTGGRNEQFF. CDR3 sequence (DNA): TGTGCCAGCTCACCGACAGGCGGCCGGAATGAGCAGTTCTTC. The whole variable domain, filled in from reference TRBV18 and TRBJ2-1, reads NAGVMQNPRHLVRRRGQEARLRCSPMKGHSHVYWYRQLPEEGLKFMVYLQKENIIDESGMPKERFSAEFPKEGPSILRIQQVVRGDSAAYFCASSPTGGRNEQFFGPGTRLTVL.